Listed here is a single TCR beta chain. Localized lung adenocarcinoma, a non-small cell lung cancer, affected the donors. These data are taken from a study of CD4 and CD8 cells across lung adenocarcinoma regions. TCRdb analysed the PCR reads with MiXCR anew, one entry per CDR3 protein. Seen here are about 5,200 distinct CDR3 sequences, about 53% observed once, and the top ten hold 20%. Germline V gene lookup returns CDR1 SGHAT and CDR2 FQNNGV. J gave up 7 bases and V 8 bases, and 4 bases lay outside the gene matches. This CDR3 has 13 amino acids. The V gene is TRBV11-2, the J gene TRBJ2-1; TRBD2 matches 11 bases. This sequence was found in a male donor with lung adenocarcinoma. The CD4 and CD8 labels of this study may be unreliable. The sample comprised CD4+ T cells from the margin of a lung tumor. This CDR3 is CASSTSGKNEQFF. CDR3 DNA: TGTGCCAGCTCGACTAGCGGGAAGAATGAGCAGTTCTTC.